These T cell receptor beta chains were read from a single sample in a study of glioma-infiltrating T cells after dendritic cell vaccination. The method was immunoSEQ multiplex PCR; TCRdb's version includes in-frame clones alone and lacks a portion of them. Of 65,000 to 90,000 clones listed, over 70% are singletons. The starting material was blood, obtained before dendritic cell vaccination. These receptors were obtained from a human donor with glioblastoma. Each CDR3 is given without its conserved first and last residue. Clone size is stated in some rows and not others, as once, few, many or a class when expanded.

TRBJ2-1,.,TRBV9,15,ASSGRWGTNSYNEQF
TRBJ1-6,.,TRBV9,13,ASSVGGADNSPLH
TRBJ1-3,.,TRBV2,12,ASSDAGAGNTIY
TRBJ1-4,few,TRBV10-3,10,ATGQSNEKLF
TRBJ1-2,.,TRBV29-1,12,SVAPPGGAGGYT
TRBJ1-5,.,TRBV6-1,12,ASDRSPYNKPQH
TRBJ2-3,.,TRBV5-8,12,ASSLGLPTDTQY
TRBJ1-1,.,TRBV19,16,ASSILFRGSHTNTEAF
TRBJ2-3,.,TRBV7-6,11,ASSLMRTDTQY
TRBJ2-2,.,TRBV28,13,ASRSGMGNTGELF
TRBJ1-2,.,TRBV5-1,13,ASSVDRGRDYGYT
TRBJ1-2,.,TRBV15,13,ATSRDRQSNYGYT
TRBJ1-3,few,TRBV6-5,12,ASSPGPSGNTIY
TRBJ1-4,once,TRBV10-3,12,AIRDAQGGEKLF
TRBJ1-6,.,TRBV7-6,13,ASSGPGIGNSPLH
TRBJ2-1,once,TRBV6-6,13,ASSYQQASYNEQF
TRBJ2-1,.,TRBV4-2,13,ASSQVRDRFNEQF
TRBJ2-3,.,TRBV7-9,13,ASSERAPSTDTQY
TRBJ2-3,few,TRBV19,9,ASSIADTQY
TRBJ2-2,.,TRBV6-5,13,ASTRFIANTGELF
TRBJ1-2,.,TRBV9,12,ASSYSGGDYGYT
TRBJ2-6,.,TRBV9,18,ASSILPGQGLGSGANVLT
TRBJ2-5,.,TRBV11-2,13,ASSFVTGGAETQY
TRBJ1-5,.,TRBV9,12,ASSVHGGNQPQH
TRBJ2-7,.,TRBV9,11,ASSLSDRGEQY
TRBJ1-5,.,TRBV5-6,16,ASSSTGRRGSGNQPQH
TRBJ2-2,.,TRBV5-8,16,ASSTGTGGAENTGELF
TRBJ2-1,.,TRBV6-1,12,ASSGGDFYNEQF
TRBJ2-5,.,TRBV12-5,9,ASARDLEQY
TRBJ2-1,once,TRBV6-5,13,ASCPRGLGPNEQF
TRBJ2-1,.,TRBV2,12,ASSERGSPSEQF
TRBJ2-3,.,TRBV7-3,13,ASSLGLVGSDTQY
TRBJ2-1,.,TRBV5-1,11,ASSLSPLGEQF
TRBJ2-6,.,TRBV18,14,ASSPRETSGANVLT
TRBJ2-5,few,TRBV19,11,ASALRQQETQY
TRBJ2-5,.,TRBV11-2,15,ASSLAGLRGSIGTQY
TRBJ2-7,.,TRBV7-9,11,ASSFGQALSRY
TRBJ2-5,.,TRBV13,11,ASSLNRQETQY
TRBJ1-5,.,TRBV6-1,13,ASSVGQPFNQPQH
TRBJ2-6,few,TRBV19,15,ASSIDRVLFGANVLT
TRBJ2-5,once,TRBV4-2,14,ASSQGAGSGEQTQY
TRBJ1-5,.,TRBV5-1,14,ASSLDEDRGRQPQH
TRBJ2-3,.,TRBV11-2,15,ASSLNPGGFPTDTQY
TRBJ1-3,.,TRBV4-1,9,ASSPGNTIY
TRBJ2-2,.,TRBV7-2,14,ASSPTRGRDTGELF
TRBJ1-1,.,TRBV19,10,ASSSTGLAAF
TRBJ2-7,.,TRBV6-5,11,ASSYSTDREQY
TRBJ2-3,.,TRBV6-6,14,ASSYGAGGSTDTQY
TRBJ2-1,.,TRBV6-5,14,ASSYGLAGGYNEQF
TRBJ2-1,.,TRBV29-1,10,SVERHYDEQF
TRBJ2-7,few,TRBV6-6,10,ASRQGAHEQY
TRBJ2-2,.,TRBV7-3,12,ASSQRGWNGELF